The rows below give T cell receptor beta chains drawn from one sample of a study of T cell responses to AZD1222 COVID-19 vaccine. The assay was immunoSEQ multiplex PCR, and TCRdb's table has in-frame clones only and misses some. The sample shows 100,000 to 150,000 clones, about 85% of them seen only once. Sample: peripheral blood, taken on day 0 of AZD1222 vaccination. Receptors were obtained from an adult in good health. The CDR3 runs from the conserved cysteine through the conserved F or W. D genes are given only for firm matches. A clone size is listed for some rows: how often the clone was seen (once, few, many), or a class if it is expanded.

j_call | clone_size | v_call | d_call | cdr3_nt | cdr3_aa
TRBJ1-1 | . | TRBV11-3 | . | TGTGCCAGCAGCTTCTCCACTGAAGCTTTCTTT | CASSFSTEAFF
TRBJ1-5 | . | TRBV7-8 | . | TGTGCCAGCAGCCCGAGGACAGTTCAAGAGCCCCAGCATTTT | CASSPRTVQEPQHF
TRBJ1-6 | . | TRBV10-3 | . | TGTGCCACCCGCGGACGGACACCCCTCCACTTT | CATRGRTPLHF
TRBJ2-7 | . | TRBV19 | . | TGTGCCAGTAAGTCAGGGGTAGGCTACGAGCAGTACTTC | CASKSGVGYEQYF
TRBJ2-7 | . | TRBV27 | . | TGTGCCAGCAGTGTGACAGGATACTCCTACGAGCAGTACTTC | CASSVTGYSYEQYF
TRBJ2-7 | . | TRBV29-1 | TRBD1 | TGCAGCGTCACGGGACAGACCTACGAGCAGTACTTC | CSVTGQTYEQYF
TRBJ1-1 | . | TRBV24-1 | . | TGTGCCACCAGTGACCCCAGGGGAACTGAAGCTTTCTTT | CATSDPRGTEAFF
TRBJ2-6 | . | TRBV4-3 | . | TGCGCCAGCAGCCAAGCGAGGGCGAGGGCTGGGGCCAACGTCCTGACTTTC | CASSQARARAGANVLTF
TRBJ2-1 | . | TRBV29-1 | . | TGCAGCGTTGAAGGAGGGGTGGACACCTCCTACAATGAGCAGTTCTTC | CSVEGGVDTSYNEQFF
TRBJ1-4 | . | TRBV28 | . | TGTGCCAGCAGCCCCCCCTTTGAAAAACTGTTTTTT | CASSPPFEKLFF
TRBJ2-7 | . | TRBV27 | . | TGTGCCAGCAGATACCGGGCCTCCAGCTCCTACGAGCAGTACTTC | CASRYRASSSYEQYF
TRBJ2-7 | . | TRBV7-9 | . | TGTGCCAGCAGTTCGGCGAAGGGTCAAGGGTACGAGCAGTACTTC | CASSSAKGQGYEQYF
TRBJ2-1 | . | TRBV19 | . | TGTGCCAGTAGTATCCCAACAGGGCGCTCCTACAATGAGCAGTTCTTC | CASSIPTGRSYNEQFF
TRBJ1-5 | . | TRBV30 | . | TGTGCCTGGAGCCCCCGTGTAGCCCAGCCCCAGCATTTT | CAWSPRVAQPQHF
TRBJ2-1 | . | TRBV7-2 | . | TGTGCCAGCAGCTTGATGGTTCTAATCGATGAGCAGTTCTTC | CASSLMVLIDEQFF
TRBJ2-5 | few | TRBV19 | TRBD2 | TGTGCCAGTAGTACGGGGGGGGTCCCTCGTGAGACCCAGTACTTC | CASSTGGVPRETQYF
TRBJ1-1 | . | TRBV28 | . | TGTGCCAGCAGTACTAGAAACAGGGTTTGGTTTCGGTACACTGAAGCTTTCTTT | CASSTRNRVWFRYTEAFF
TRBJ2-7 | . | TRBV30 | TRBD2 | TGTGCCTGGAGTGTAGCCCCGGTCGGGCGGGGGTACGAGCAGTACTTC | CAWSVAPVGRGYEQYF
TRBJ1-6 | . | TRBV28 | . | TGTGCCAGCAGTTTTTTTGGCGTCTCTAATTCACCCCTCCACTTT | CASSFFGVSNSPLHF
TRBJ2-1 | . | TRBV30 | . | TGTGCCTGGAGTGTACTAGGGGCCTCCTACAATGAGCAGTTCTTC | CAWSVLGASYNEQFF
TRBJ2-7 | . | TRBV2 | . | TGTGCCAGCAGTACACCCCTAGGCTATGGGTACGAGCAGTACTTC | CASSTPLGYGYEQYF
TRBJ2-6 | . | TRBV6-5 | . | TGTGCCAGCACCCCACTCTCTGGGGCCAACGTCCTGACTTTC | CASTPLSGANVLTF
TRBJ1-1 | . | TRBV6-5 | . | TGTGCCAGCAGTTCGGGGCGGTCTCTAGGGACTGAAGCTTTCTTT | CASSSGRSLGTEAFF
TRBJ2-2 | . | TRBV7-2 | . | TGTGCCAGCAGCTTAGGAGTAGGGTTCGCCGGGGAGCTGTTTTTT | CASSLGVGFAGELFF
TRBJ2-7 | . | TRBV11-2 | . | TGTGCCAGCAGCTTAGCCCGAGGGCAGTACTTC | CASSLARGQYF
TRBJ1-3 | . | TRBV2 | . | TGTGCCAGCAGGAAAAGAAAGGGGGTAGACGGAAACACCATATATTTT | CASRKRKGVDGNTIYF
TRBJ2-7 | . | TRBV9 | . | TGTGCCAGCAGCGTAGGCATACAGGGTGACGACGAGCAGTACTTC | CASSVGIQGDDEQYF
TRBJ2-1 | . | TRBV28 | TRBD1 | TGTGCCAGCAGTTTACTGGGGGACAGGTGGATGAGGGATGAGCAGTTCTTC | CASSLLGDRWMRDEQFF
TRBJ2-2 | few | TRBV24-1 | . | TGTGCCACCAGTGATCATGGACGGGACACCGGGGAGCTGTTTTTT | CATSDHGRDTGELFF
TRBJ1-1 | . | TRBV2 | . | TGTGCCAGCCGATTTTCAGGAGGCACTGAAGCTTTCTTT | CASRFSGGTEAFF
TRBJ1-1 | . | TRBV19 | . | TGTGCCAGTACGCCCTCCGTCGGTACTGAAGCTTTCTTT | CASTPSVGTEAFF